This entry is about one T cell receptor (beta chain). The data were produced by immunoSEQ multiplex PCR, yet TCRdb's version contains in-frame clones alone and is incomplete. The sample shows 65,000 to 75,000 clones, approximately 85% of them seen only once. V lost 5 bases, J lost 7 bases, and 18 bases lay in between. CDR1 and CDR2 (germline): SGHTA, FQGNSA. CDR3 length equals 14 residues. These data originate in a study of OX40 agonist ivuxolimab in advanced cancers. This rearrangement joins TRBV7-2 to TRBJ2-7; tentatively, D is TRBD1 (6 bases). Material: CD4+ or CD8+ T cells sorted from blood, obtained in a trial of the OX40 agonist ivuxolimab. The source of this sequence is an adult with an advanced solid tumor such as melanoma, head and neck, liver or kidney cancer. The CDR3 loop is CASSRDNNSREQYF. CDR3 coding DNA: TGTGCCAGCAGCCGGGACAACAATTCAAGGGAGCAGTACTTC. The variable domain in full, with the rest retrieved from reference TRBV7-2 and TRBJ2-7, is GAGVSQSPSNKVTEKGKDVELRCDPISGHTALYWYRQSLGQGLEFLIYFQGNSAPDKSGLPSDRFSAERTGGSVSTLTIQRTQQEDSAVYLCASSRDNNSREQYFGPGTRLTVT.